The 27 T cell receptor beta chains below all came from one sample that was sequenced in a study of CD8 T cells in ankylosing spondylitis. One entry per CDR3 protein, called by TCRdb with MiXCR from the 5' RACE reads. Of 150,000 or so distinct CDR3 sequences in the sample, roughly 11% were seen once. The sequenced sample was blood, either unsorted or a sorted T cell fraction (not recorded which). These receptors all stem from a male donor with ankylosing spondylitis or in good health (not recorded which).

This clonotype showed up many times. CDR3 loop: CASSLSAFGGRSIGELFF. The CDR3 nucleotides are TGTGCCAGCAGCTTGTCGGCGTTCGGGGGGCGTAGCATCGGGGAGCTGTTTTTT. The chain carries TRBV5-4 and TRBJ2-2; D may be TRBD2 (7 bases). The germline V gene has CDR1 SGHNT and CDR2 YYREEE (reference sequence). The CDR3 covers 18 residues. The V and J ends lost 1 base and 7 bases respectively, with 23 bases between them.

This clonotype was seen a handful of times. The chain recombines TRBV11-2 with TRBJ1-1; tentative D call: TRBD1 (5 bases). Trimming pared 6 bases from V and 5 bases from J, leaving 16 bases between. The germline V gene has CDR1 SGHAT and CDR2 FQNNGV. The CDR3 consists of 14 residues. In DNA form, the CDR3 reads TGTGCCAGCAGGTCGGGGAGGGGTAATACTGAAGCTTTCTTT. It is translated as CASRSGRGNTEAFF.

This clonotype appeared many times. This chain uses TRBV29-1 with TRBJ2-7, with 7 bases identical to TRBD1. CDR1 is SQVTM, CDR2 ANQGSEA, per germline. Unmatched junction bases numbered 5, after V lost 0 bases and J lost 6 bases. This CDR3 is 13 amino acids long. The CDR3 DNA reads as TGCAGCGTTGAAGACTCACAGGGGTCCGAGCAGTACTTC. Translation gives CSVEDSQGSEQYF.

The V gene is TRBV20-1, the J gene TRBJ2-2; 13 bases map to TRBD2. The germline V gene encodes CDR1 DFQATT and CDR2 SNEGSKA (reference sequence). The CDR3 length is 17 residues. The ends lost 5 bases at V and 4 bases at J; junction bases unmatched: 10. CDR3 region: CSARLAGGPPLTGELFF. In DNA form, the CDR3 reads TGCAGTGCTCGACTAGCGGGAGGCCCCCCCCTCACCGGGGAGCTGTTTTTT.

There are many counts of this clonotype. The chain employs TRBV6-1 and TRBJ2-7; 7 bases agree with TRBD1. Trimming took 10 bases from V and 4 from J; bases not matched to a gene: 10. The CDR3 loop spans 13 amino acids. Germline V gives CDR1 MNHNS, CDR2 SASEGT. CDR3 coding DNA: TGTGCCACCAGAAGGGGACAGACTTACGAGCAGTACTTC. Protein product: CATRRGQTYEQYF.

The J gene is TRBJ2-7, the V gene TRBV6-2 or TRBV6-3; D gene uncertain. V dropped 0 bases and J dropped 5 bases, with 5 bases sitting between them. The length of the CDR3 is 12 residues. CDR1 is MNHEY, CDR2 SVGEGT, per germline. CDR3 in amino acids: CASSYSVHEQYF. In nucleotides, the CDR3 is TGTGCCAGCAGTTACTCGGTGCACGAGCAGTACTTC.

This clonotype was seen repeatedly, ten times or more. J is TRBJ2-3 and V is TRBV5-1, with a possible D match to TRBD2 (5 bases). CDR1 SGHRS and CDR2 YFSETQ come from the germline V gene. Trimming stripped 2 bases from V and 2 bases from J, with 15 bases between. The CDR3 is 16 amino acids. CDR3: CASSFGGGAPTDTQYF. The CDR3 coding sequence is TGCGCCAGCAGCTTTGGAGGTGGAGCCCCCACAGATACGCAGTATTTT.

Comments on this clonotype: The junction does not match germline at one end; this may be a read error. The chain links TRBV6-2 or TRBV6-3 to TRBJ2-7, with D unclear. The CDR3 runs 11 residues. Germline CDR1 reads MNHEY; CDR2 reads SVGEGT. The CDR3 protein is CASSSDLRLDF. In DNA form, the CDR3 reads TGTGCCAGCAGTAGTGACCTCCGGTTGGACTTC.

This clonotype has a count of ten or more. The rearrangement uses TRBV12-3 or TRBV12-4 and TRBJ2-5; tentatively, D is TRBD1 (6 bases). This CDR3 is built from 13 residues. Trimming stripped 5 bases from V and 5 bases from J, with 12 bases between. The DNA of the CDR3 is TGTGCCAGCAGTAAACAGGGTAGGGAGACCCAGTACTTC. This sequence encodes CASSKQGRETQYF.

This clonotype appeared many times. The V call is TRBV10-3, the J call TRBJ1-5, with D unclear. Trimming removed 3 bases at V and 4 bases at J, with 10 bases between. Germline assignment: CDR1 ENHRY and CDR2 SYGVKD. This CDR3 comprises 14 residues. CDR3 bases: TGTGCCATCAGTGATAACAAACGGAATCAGCCCCAGCATTTT. Its translation is CAISDNKRNQPQHF.

This clonotype was found many times. V usage is TRBV2 and J usage is TRBJ2-2, with 8 bases lining up with TRBD1. The germline V gene encodes CDR1 SNHLY and CDR2 FYNNEI. The length of the CDR3 is 15 residues. The V gene end was trimmed by 6 bases and the J gene end by 1 base; junction bases not matched to a gene: 4. The CDR3 is CASSLGTGNTGELFF. The CDR3 DNA reads TGTGCCAGCAGCCTCGGGACAGGGAACACCGGGGAGCTGTTTTTT.

This clonotype was counted ten times or more. This chain uses TRBV12-3 or TRBV12-4 with TRBJ1-5, with a tentative D call TRBD1 (5 bases). The V end was cut by 5 bases, the J end by 7 bases, with 18 bases between. The CDR3 length is 15 residues. CDR3 region: CASSPYLQATQPQHF. The CDR3 coding sequence is TGTGCCAGCAGTCCTTACCTACAGGCGACCCAGCCCCAGCATTTT.

This rearrangement joins TRBV6-7 to TRBJ1-1, with TRBD1 matching 7 bases. TRBV6-7 is recorded as an ORF, its role being uncertain. V shed 5 bases and J 3 bases; nucleotides not matched to a gene: 12. The CDR3 sequence is 16 residues long. CDR3 DNA sequence: TGTGCCAGCAGTCCTACCCTCAGGGGGGAGGACACTGAAGCTTTCTTT. Translating gives CASSPTLRGEDTEAFF.

This clonotype was found many times. The chain links TRBV29-1 to TRBJ1-5; no definite D call. This CDR3 has 13 amino acids. Germline-derived CDR1 and CDR2 are SQVTM and ANQGSEA. V lost 1 base to trimming and J lost 4 bases, with 8 bases between them. CDR3 sequence (DNA): TGCAGCGTTGAAGTGGGTGCTAATCAGCCCCAGCATTTT. As protein: CSVEVGANQPQHF.

The table lists this clonotype with many counts. This sequence joins TRBV4-3 and TRBJ1-1; D unclear. The CDR3 sequence is 15 residues long. With 0 bases removed from V and 3 bases from J, the gap between germline ends came to 11 bases. CDR1 and CDR2 from the germline V gene are LGHNA and YSLEER. The CDR3 region has the DNA TGCGCCAGCAGCCAAGATTCCGCAGGAGACACTGAAGCTTTCTTT. Its translation is CASSQDSAGDTEAFF.

This clonotype was seen repeatedly, ten times or more. The genes are TRBV6-1 and TRBJ1-1; 10 nucleotides match TRBD1. The CDR3 loop spans 18 amino acids. V shed 1 base and J 5 bases; nucleotides not matched to a gene: 13. Germline V lookup: CDR1 MNHNS, CDR2 SASEGT. CDR3 in amino acids: CASSEVGQGVHSWTEAFF. CDR3 sequence (DNA): TGTGCCAGCAGTGAAGTCGGACAGGGGGTGCATAGTTGGACTGAAGCTTTCTTT.

The rearrangement uses TRBV5-1 and TRBJ1-1, with D uncertain. The V and J ends lost 0 bases and 0 bases respectively, with 9 bases between them. The CDR3 has 15 residues. Germline loops: CDR1 SGHRS, CDR2 YFSETQ. The DNA for the CDR3 is TGCGCCAGCAGCTTGGCGGGCCGTTTGAACACTGAAGCTTTCTTT. It translates to CASSLAGRLNTEAFF.

The chain employs TRBV3-1 and TRBJ2-2, with D perhaps given as TRBD1 or TRBD2 (5 bases each). There are 18 residues in the CDR3. V lost 3 bases and J lost 4, with 21 bases in between. Per germline, CDR1 LGHDT and CDR2 YNNKEL (reference sequence). The CDR3 nucleotides read TGTGCCAGCAGCCACCTTTTACCCGGGACCGGAGCCACCGGGGAGCTGTTTTTT. Protein product: CASSHLLPGTGATGELFF. Full variable domain (missing parts from reference TRBV3-1 and TRBJ2-2): DTAVSQTPKYLVTQMGNDKSIKCEQNLGHDTMYWYKQDSKKFLKIMFSYNNKELIINETVPNRFSPKSPDKAHLNLHINSLELGDSAVYFCASSHLLPGTGATGELFFGEGSRLTVL.

This clonotype has at least ten counts. The CDR3 reads CASSWTGGSSYEQYF. For the CDR3, the DNA is TGTGCCAGCAGTTGGACAGGGGGTAGTTCCTACGAGCAGTACTTC. The genes are TRBV6-5 and TRBJ2-7; 10 bases fit TRBD1. There are 15 residues in the CDR3. V trimming: 4 bases; J trimming: 1 base; junction bases outside the gene matches: 4. CDR1 MNHEY and CDR2 SVGAGI come from the germline V gene.

This clonotype was found many times. V is TRBV10-3 and J is TRBJ2-4; 10 bases are shared with TRBD2. J gave up 8 bases and V 7 bases, and 14 bases lay outside the gene matches. CDR1 is ENHRY and CDR2 is SYGVKD in the germline V gene. The CDR3 covers 16 residues. In DNA form, the CDR3 reads TGTGCCATCATACCAGCGGGAGGGCCAGGTTCTGACATTCAGTACTTC. Translation gives CAIIPAGGPGSDIQYF.

This clonotype was picked up a small number of times. This sequence joins TRBV27 and TRBJ1-5, with a weak D call TRBD1 (6 bases). The CDR3 totals 15 residues. Per the germline V gene, CDR1 is MNHEY and CDR2 is SMNVEV (reference sequence). Trimming took off 2 bases at V and 4 bases at J, with 12 bases between the two ends. CDR3 sequence reads: CASSLGSGENQPQHF. CDR3 coding DNA: TGTGCCAGCAGTTTAGGATCAGGGGAGAATCAGCCCCAGCATTTT.

V usage is TRBV19 and J usage is TRBJ2-1; 14 bases map to TRBD2. The J segment lost 13 bases and the V segment lost 8 bases, leaving 4 bases of the junction unmatched. The CDR3 is 12 amino acids. Germline V gives CDR1 LNHDA, CDR2 SQIVND (reference sequence). The CDR3 DNA sequence: TGTGCCAGTCAGACTAGCGGGAGGGCACAGTTCTTC. Translated, it gives CASQTSGRAQFF. Using reference TRBV19 and TRBJ2-1 for the parts outside the CDR3, the full variable domain is DGGITQSPKYLFRKEGQNVTLSCEQNLNHDAMYWYRQDPGQGLRLIYYSQIVNDFQKGDIAEGYSVSREKKESFPLTVTSAQKNPTAFYLCASQTSGRAQFFGPGTRLTVL.

This clonotype was counted ten times or more. This chain joins TRBV24-1 and TRBJ2-1; D is uncertain. The CDR3 covers 12 residues. V shed 3 bases and J shed 9 bases, with 8 bases lying between them. Germline V gene data show CDR1 as KGHDR and CDR2 as SFDVKD. CDR3 sequence: CATSDGPSEQFF. CDR3 DNA: TGTGCCACCAGTGATGGACCGTCTGAGCAGTTCTTC.

V and J are TRBV20-1 and TRBJ2-7; 9 bases are a match to TRBD1. The CDR3 length is 16 residues. V dropped 0 bases and J dropped 2; count of bases not matched to a gene: 8. In germline, CDR1 is DFQATT, CDR2 SNEGSKA (reference sequence). For the CDR3, the DNA is TGCAGTGCTAGAGATCTCGTGGGACAGGGAACCTACGAGCAGTACTTC. The encoded protein is CSARDLVGQGTYEQYF.

This clonotype was seen ten or more times. The gene calls are TRBV6-5 and TRBJ2-3; 10 bases map to TRBD1. CDR3 size: 15 residues. V shed 4 bases, J shed 0 bases, and the junction held 1 base outside the gene matches. CDR1 and CDR2 from the germline V gene are MNHEY and SVGAGI. The CDR3 loop is CASSWGQGSTDTQYF. CDR3 coding DNA: TGTGCCAGCAGTTGGGGACAGGGGAGCACAGATACGCAGTATTTT.

The chain couples TRBV11-2 to TRBJ2-1, with D unclear. Germline V gene data show CDR1 as SGHAT and CDR2 as FQNNGV. The V gene lost 1 base and the J gene lost 5 bases, with 12 bases spanning the gap. The CDR3 totals 15 residues. CDR3 nucleotides: TGTGCCAGCAGCTTAGGGGTAGTTATCGACAATGAGCAGTTCTTC. It is translated as CASSLGVVIDNEQFF.

This clonotype was detected many times. The DNA for the CDR3 is TGTGCCAGCTGGGGGCCAACTGAAGCTTTCTTT. Translation gives CASWGPTEAFF. The chain recombines TRBV7-7 with TRBJ1-1; the D gene is possibly TRBD1 (6 bases). Trimming removed 8 bases from V and 5 bases from J, with 9 bases in between. CDR1 is SSHAT and CDR2 is FNYEAQ in the germline V gene (reference sequence). The CDR3 consists of 11 residues.